The T cell receptor (beta chain) under discussion was sequenced for a study of shared clonotypes between healthy human individuals. Whole-study context: A donor's plate count was three for CD4 naive and three for CD4 memory; CD8 naive had two and CD8 memory one.

This clone was picked up one time. This CDR3 region has 13 residues. V lost 3 bases and J lost 7, with 12 bases in between. The V gene's germline CDR1 is SEHNR and CDR2 FQNEAQ (reference sequence). At the deep level, the assay was run. Measured with immunoSEQ multiplex PCR; TCRdb has only the in-frame clones, and not every one. The table has roughly 660,000 clones, about 90% seen once. The chain carries TRBV7-9 and TRBJ1-1; D possibly corresponds to TRBD1 (5 bases). The sequenced sample was memory CD8+ T cells from PBMCs. Documented subset: CD45RO+ cells pooled with CCR7-negative TemRA cells. The source is a young man in good health. Some clones in this sample may be carry-over from other donors' samples. CDR3 region: CASSFTGGDEAFF. CDR3 bases: TGTGCCAGCAGCTTCACCGGGGGTGATGAAGCTTTCTTT. Drawing the rest from reference TRBV7-9 and TRBJ1-1, the complete variable domain is DTGVSQNPRHKITKRGQNVTFRCDPISEHNRLYWYRQTLGQGPEFLTYFQNEAQLEKSRLLSDRFSAERPKGSFSTLEIQRTEQGDSAMYLCASSFTGGDEAFFGQGTRLTVV.